What follows are 28 T cell receptor beta chains derived from one specimen sequenced in a study of identical twins. MiXCR, applied by TCRdb to the 5' RACE reads, yields one record per CDR3 protein. The table lists nearly 250,000 distinct CDR3 sequences, approximately 7% of them singletons. The sample was also linked to a second study, of yellow fever vaccine responses in identical twins.

Material: memory (CD45RO+) T cells sorted from blood. The receptor set was obtained from a woman aged 18-35 years in good health.

This clonotype was counted many times. This chain connects TRBV12-3 or TRBV12-4 to TRBJ1-2; D ambiguous. V dropped 0 bases and J dropped 7 bases, with 15 bases sitting between them. This CDR3 has 15 amino acids. CDR3 nucleotides: TGTGCCAGCAGTTTAGCCCGCGGGCAGCGGGGTGGCTACACCTTC. As protein: CASSLARGQRGGYTF.

Only a few counts were recorded for this clonotype. This chain links TRBV5-8 with TRBJ2-1; D possibly corresponds to TRBD2 (5 bases). The CDR3 totals 14 residues. Trimming shortened V by 6 bases and J by 0 bases, and 10 bases separated the two germline ends. Germline CDR1 SGHTS, CDR2 YDEGEE. CDR3 region: CASIPGSSYNEQFF. In DNA form, the CDR3 reads TGTGCCAGCATCCCGGGGAGCTCCTACAATGAGCAGTTCTTC.

This clonotype has only a few counts. This chain uses TRBV7-7 with TRBJ2-2, with D possibly TRBD2 on 7 matching bases. V was pared by 7 bases and J by 4 bases, with 13 bases between. Germline values: CDR1 SSHAT, CDR2 FNYEAQ (reference sequence). This CDR3 has 14 amino acids. CDR3 sequence (DNA): TGTGCCAGCAAGGGGGGGCGCAGCACCGGGGAGCTGTTTTTT. It codes for CASKGGRSTGELFF.

The V call is TRBV19, the J call TRBJ2-7; 7 nucleotides align to TRBD2. The V gene end was trimmed by 5 bases and the J gene end by 2 bases; junction bases not matched to a gene: 6. The CDR3 sequence is 14 residues long. Germline CDR1 and CDR2: LNHDA and SQIVND (reference sequence). The CDR3 sequence is CASSDQGTTYEQYF. CDR3 DNA sequence: TGTGCCAGTAGTGACCAAGGGACTACCTACGAGCAGTACTTC.

CDR3 DNA sequence: TGTGCCAGCAGTCTGGGGAGTCGCTCCTACAATGAGCAGTTCTTC. Translating gives CASSLGSRSYNEQFF. The gene calls are TRBV6-1 and TRBJ2-1, with a tentative D call TRBD2 (5 bases). Germline lookup yields CDR1 MNHNS and CDR2 SASEGT. The CDR3 consists of 15 residues. Trimming removed 5 bases at V and 0 bases at J, with 11 bases between.

The chain employs TRBV6-1 and TRBJ2-1; D may be TRBD2 (6 bases). The V end was cut by 4 bases, the J end by 2 bases, with 18 bases between. This CDR3 is built from 17 residues. Germline-derived CDR1 and CDR2 are MNHNS and SASEGT. CDR3 nucleotide sequence: TGTGCCAGCAGTGCTGGCCCCGGGAGATCGGCCTACAATGAGCAGTTCTTC. Translated, it gives CASSAGPGRSAYNEQFF.

The V and J genes are TRBV10-3 and TRBJ2-1; TRBD1 matches at 12 bases. J was trimmed by 15 bases and V by 3 bases; bases with no gene match: 15. The CDR3 consists of 16 residues. The V gene's germline CDR1 is ENHRY and CDR2 SYGVKD. The CDR3 loop reads CAISDKPGQGAQLPFF. The CDR3 DNA is TGTGCCATCAGTGATAAACCGGGACAGGGGGCCCAGCTCCCGTTCTTC.

This sequence joins TRBV5-6 and TRBJ2-6; D ambiguous. The CDR3 has 16 residues. Germline V gene data show CDR1 as SGHDT and CDR2 as YYEEEE. Between the trimmed V and J ends, which lost 1 base and 0 bases, there was a span of 8 bases. The DNA of the CDR3 is TGTGCCAGCAGCTTGCAGACCAGCTCTGGGGCCAACGTCCTGACTTTC. Protein sequence: CASSLQTSSGANVLTF.

This clonotype was seen many times. This chain uses TRBV3-1 with TRBJ1-1, with D unresolved. From germline, CDR1 is LGHDT and CDR2 YNNKEL (reference sequence). The CDR3 has 15 residues. Trimming removed 0 bases from V and 7 bases from J, with 15 bases in between. Here the CDR3 reads CASSQDLRAVSEAFF. In DNA, the CDR3 is TGTGCCAGCAGCCAAGATCTGAGGGCAGTGAGTGAAGCTTTCTTT.

This clonotype has at least ten counts. This chain joins TRBV5-1 and TRBJ2-7; D unresolved. Germline V CDR1 and CDR2: SGHRS, YFSETQ. This CDR3 is 15 amino acids long. Trimming cost V 2 bases and J 0 bases, with 12 bases left between them. The CDR3 DNA reads TGCGCCAGCAGCTTTCAGCCCACGAGCTCCTACGAGCAGTACTTC. Its translation is CASSFQPTSSYEQYF.

This clonotype was seen more than once but under ten times. The chain joins TRBV12-3 or TRBV12-4 to TRBJ2-2; 11 bases map to TRBD2. V trimming: 6 bases; J trimming: 5 bases; junction bases outside the gene matches: 5. This CDR3 has 15 residues. The CDR3, as DNA: TGTGCCAGCAGGTTTCTAGCGGGGGGAACCGGGGAGCTGTTTTTT. It is translated as CASRFLAGGTGELFF.

This clonotype was seen only a few times. The chain combines TRBV15 with TRBJ2-2; D uncertain. The CDR3 consists of 16 residues. Germline V lookup: CDR1 LNHNV, CDR2 YYDKDF (reference sequence). V was trimmed by 0 bases and J by 1 base, leaving 9 bases between them. The CDR3 region has the DNA TGTGCCACCAGCAGAGAAAGGCAGTTGAACACCGGGGAGCTGTTTTTT. Its protein is CATSRERQLNTGELFF. Full variable domain (remainder filled in from reference TRBV15 and TRBJ2-2): DAMVIQNPRYQVTQFGKPVTLSCSQTLNHNVMYWYQQKSSQAPKLLFHYYDKDFNNEADTPDNFQSRRPNTSFCFLDIRSPGLGDTAMYLCATSRERQLNTGELFFGEGSRLTVL.

The chain employs TRBV10-3 and TRBJ2-1, with D perhaps matching TRBD2 (6 bases). Per germline, CDR1 ENHRY and CDR2 SYGVKD. Trimming stripped 4 bases from V and 0 bases from J, with 10 bases between. CDR3 length: 15 amino acids. CDR3 amino acids: CAISASESSYNEQFF. The CDR3 bases are TGTGCCATCAGTGCTAGCGAGAGCTCCTACAATGAGCAGTTCTTC.

The chain employs TRBV14 and TRBJ2-3; 10 nucleotides line up with TRBD2. The CDR3 is made up of 15 amino acids. J gave up 9 bases and V 2 bases, and 8 bases lay outside the gene matches. The V gene's germline CDR1 is SGHDN and CDR2 FVKESK. The CDR3 nucleotides read TGTGCCAGCAGCCAATTCTCTAGCGGGAGAAGGACGCAGTATTTT. It encodes CASSQFSSGRRTQYF.

V gene TRBV10-1 combines with J gene TRBJ2-1; 9 bases line up with TRBD1. Per the germline V gene, CDR1 is WNHNN and CDR2 is SYGVQD (reference sequence). The V and J ends lost 6 bases and 7 bases, in that order; junction bases with no gene match: 13. The CDR3 spans 16 residues. The chain's CDR3 is CASRDSGTGSGNEQFF. The CDR3 nucleotides are TGCGCCAGCAGAGACTCCGGGACAGGGAGCGGGAATGAGCAGTTCTTC.

This clonotype was counted only a few times. Here the CDR3 reads CSVGVGTGQGEQYF. DNA of the CDR3: TGCAGCGTTGGGGTGGGGACAGGACAAGGGGAGCAGTACTTC. The rearrangement links TRBV29-1 to TRBJ2-7; 8 nucleotides line up with TRBD1. The germline V gene encodes CDR1 SQVTM and CDR2 ANQGSEA. V was clipped by 4 bases and J by 7 bases; unmatched bases: 12. This CDR3 is built from 14 residues.

This clonotype was counted at least ten times. The chain joins TRBV19 to TRBJ2-7; no reliable D call. This CDR3 spans 13 amino acids. Per the germline V gene, CDR1 is LNHDA and CDR2 is SQIVND (reference sequence). Trimming cost V 9 bases and J 2 bases, with 14 bases left between them. CDR3 in DNA: TGTGCCAGCGCCCACCGCTCCCCCTACGAGCAGTACTTC. Its translation: CASAHRSPYEQYF.

This chain joins TRBV18 and TRBJ2-3; unclear D gene. The length of the CDR3 is 16 residues. The V and J ends lost 0 bases and 3 bases respectively, with 13 bases between them. Germline CDR1 is KGHSH and CDR2 is LQKENI. In DNA form, the CDR3 reads TGTGCCAGCTCACCACCAGAAGGGTACCGAACAGATACGCAGTATTTT. Protein product: CASSPPEGYRTDTQYF.

This clonotype was recorded at least ten times. Written as DNA, the CDR3 is TGTGCCAGCAGTGATCCGGGACAGGGACTTTATGGCTACACCTTC. It is translated as CASSDPGQGLYGYTF. The genes are TRBV6-2 or TRBV6-3 and TRBJ1-2; 9 bases map to TRBD1. Germline CDR1 is MNHEY and CDR2 is SVGEGT. V lost 5 bases and J lost 5; bases outside the gene matches: 9. The CDR3 totals 15 residues.

This clonotype was seen a few times. The chain combines TRBV4-1 with TRBJ1-6, with 8 bases lining up with TRBD1. This CDR3 is 16 amino acids long. CDR1 and CDR2 from the germline V gene are MGHRA and YSYEKL. V shed 1 base, J shed 10 bases, and the junction held 9 bases outside the gene matches. The CDR3 nucleotides are TGCGCCAGCAGCCAAGGGACAGGGAACCCTCGGTCACCCCTCCACTTT. Translated: CASSQGTGNPRSPLHF.

The chain links TRBV4-2 to TRBJ2-2; D possibly uses TRBD1 or TRBD2 (6 bases each). This CDR3 is 17 amino acids long. CDR1 is LGHNA and CDR2 is YNFKEQ in the germline V gene. V was pared by 3 bases and J by 4 bases, with 18 bases between. The DNA for the CDR3 is TGTGCCAGCAGCCAGGCTACAGGGAGGATTTTCACCGGGGAGCTGTTTTTT. Translated, it gives CASSQATGRIFTGELFF.

This clonotype was seen a handful of times. The chain couples TRBV29-1 to TRBJ2-1, with 7 bases identical to TRBD2. The CDR3 runs 14 residues. CDR1 SQVTM and CDR2 ANQGSEA come from the germline V gene. The J segment lost 7 bases and the V segment lost 2 bases, leaving 8 bases of the junction unmatched. CDR3 nucleotide sequence: TGCAGCGTTGAACGCGGGAGAACGAAGAATGAGCAGTTCTTC. This translates into CSVERGRTKNEQFF.

This clonotype occurred many times. V usage is TRBV5-6 and J usage is TRBJ2-7; D might be TRBD2 (5 bases). Germline loops: CDR1 SGHDT, CDR2 YYEEEE. V was trimmed by 3 bases and J by 0 bases, leaving 13 bases between them. The CDR3 spans 15 residues. In DNA form, the CDR3 reads TGTGCCAGCAGCTCTGCCGAGCGGAGCTCCTACGAGCAGTACTTC. Its protein product is CASSSAERSSYEQYF.

The V and J genes are TRBV5-1 and TRBJ2-1; D perhaps matches TRBD2 (5 bases). Germline CDR1 reads SGHRS; CDR2 reads YFSETQ. V lost 0 bases and J 3 bases, leaving 10 bases between the germline ends. The CDR3 extends over 15 amino acids. The CDR3 is CASSLAGEDYNEQFF. The DNA for the CDR3 is TGCGCCAGCAGCTTGGCCGGGGAAGACTACAATGAGCAGTTCTTC.

The CDR3 sequence is CASSFINSNEQFF. The DNA of the CDR3 is TGTGCCAGCAGCTTTATTAATTCTAATGAGCAGTTCTTC. The chain employs TRBV7-9 and TRBJ2-1, with D unclear. Germline assignment: CDR1 SEHNR and CDR2 FQNEAQ (reference sequence). V was cut by 3 bases and J by 7 bases, with 10 bases left in between. CDR3 length equals 13 residues. Based on the CDR3 plus reference TRBV7-9 and TRBJ2-1, the full variable domain is DTGVSQNPRHKITKRGQNVTFRCDPISEHNRLYWYRQTLGQGPEFLTYFQNEAQLEKSRLLSDRFSAERPKGSFSTLEIQRTEQGDSAMYLCASSFINSNEQFFGPGTRLTVL.

This clonotype has a count of ten or more. V gene TRBV29-1 combines with J gene TRBJ2-4, with 11 bases matching TRBD1. This CDR3 has 13 amino acids. CDR1 and CDR2 (germline): SQVTM, ANQGSEA. V lost 7 bases, J lost 4 bases, and 3 bases stayed unmatched. Here the CDR3 reads CSAGTGGKNIQYF. The CDR3 DNA follows: TGCAGCGCCGGGACAGGGGGAAAAAACATTCAGTACTTC. The whole variable domain, filled in from reference TRBV29-1 and TRBJ2-4, reads SAVISQKPSRDICQRGTSLTIQCQVDSQVTMMFWYRQQPGQSLTLIATANQGSEATYESGFVIDKFPISRPNLTFSTLTVSNMSPEDSSIYLCSAGTGGKNIQYFGAGTRLSVL.

The CDR3 nucleotides read TGTGCCAGCAGGGACGCCCCGCTAGGTGAGCAGTTCTTC. Translating it yields CASRDAPLGEQFF. V and J are TRBV6-1 and TRBJ2-1; D is undetermined. Deletions cut 6 bases from V and 9 bases from J, with 15 bases between. The V gene's germline CDR1 is MNHNS and CDR2 SASEGT. This CDR3 has 13 residues.

This clonotype showed up many times. The V and J genes are TRBV5-1 and TRBJ1-1; tentative D call: TRBD1 (6 bases). V lost 5 bases and J 1 base, leaving 9 bases between the germline ends. Germline loops: CDR1 SGHRS, CDR2 YFSETQ. This CDR3 is 13 amino acids long. CDR3 nucleotides: TGCGCCAGCAGGCGACAGGAGAACACTGAAGCTTTCTTT. Translating gives CASRRQENTEAFF.